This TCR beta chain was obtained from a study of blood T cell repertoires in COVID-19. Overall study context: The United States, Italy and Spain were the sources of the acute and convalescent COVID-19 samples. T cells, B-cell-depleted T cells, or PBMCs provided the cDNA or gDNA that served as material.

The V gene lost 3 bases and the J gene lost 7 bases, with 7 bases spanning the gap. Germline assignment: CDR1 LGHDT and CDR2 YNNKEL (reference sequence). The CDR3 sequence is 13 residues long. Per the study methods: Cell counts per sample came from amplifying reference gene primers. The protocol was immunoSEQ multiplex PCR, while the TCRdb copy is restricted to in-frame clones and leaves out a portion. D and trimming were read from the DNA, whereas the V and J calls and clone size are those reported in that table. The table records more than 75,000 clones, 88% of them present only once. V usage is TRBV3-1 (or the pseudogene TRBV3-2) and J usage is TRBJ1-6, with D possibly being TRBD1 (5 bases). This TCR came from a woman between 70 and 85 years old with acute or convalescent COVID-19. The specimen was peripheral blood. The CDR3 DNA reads TGTGCCAGCAGCCACAGACAGAATTCACCCCTCCACTTT. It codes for CASSHRQNSPLHF.